Sequencing of this T cell receptor beta chain was carried out in a study of blood T cell repertoires in COVID-19. About the research overall: Donors in the United States, Italy and Spain gave samples during acute or convalescent COVID-19. Nucleic acid was either cDNA or gDNA, and it came from T cells, B-cell-depleted T cells, or PBMCs.

Methods used by the authors: Reference gene primer amplification gave nucleated cell count estimates. The protocol was immunoSEQ multiplex PCR, while the TCRdb copy is restricted to in-frame clones and leaves out a portion. The DNA was the basis for D and trimming; V, J and clone size are from that table. The sample has some 110,000 clones; 70% to 90% are singletons. Trimming left V 5 bases short and J 4 bases short, with 18 bases between. From germline, CDR1 is SGHVS and CDR2 FQNEAQ. The CDR3 loop spans 16 amino acids. Sequencing was performed on peripheral blood. The rearrangement links TRBV7-8 to TRBJ1-3; tentative D call: TRBD1 (6 bases). The sequence was collected from a man aged 35 to 55 with acute or convalescent COVID-19. Here the CDR3 reads CASSPWTAQGGNTIYF. Written as DNA, the CDR3 is TGTGCCAGCAGCCCGTGGACAGCCCAAGGAGGAAACACCATATATTTT.